This entry lists 21 T cell receptor beta chains sequenced from one sample in a study of shared clonotypes between healthy human individuals. Here immunoSEQ multiplex PCR was the method, and the copy in TCRdb shows in-frame clones only, minus some. The sample has about 690,000 clones, about 90% seen once. Material: memory CD8+ T cells from PBMCs. The subset here: CD45RO+ cells pooled with CCR7-negative TemRA cells. The receptors shown here come from a man aged 18 to 29 in good health. Some clones in this sample may be carry-over from other donors' samples.

The rearrangement links TRBV4-1 to TRBJ1-5; D unclear. Germline V gene lookup returns CDR1 MGHRA and CDR2 YSYEKL. Trimming removed 1 base from V and 0 bases from J, with 10 bases in between. The CDR3 is 16 residues long. The CDR3 bases are TGCGCCAGCAGCCAAGTCGACAAGGATAGCAATCAGCCCCAGCATTTT. Protein sequence: CASSQVDKDSNQPQHF.

This clone was picked up one time. The chain combines TRBV15 with TRBJ2-7, with 9 bases aligning to TRBD1. CDR3 length equals 17 residues. V was pared by 3 bases and J by 1 base, with 10 bases of the junction left unmatched. Per the germline V gene, CDR1 is LNHNV and CDR2 is YYDKDF (reference sequence). The CDR3 coding sequence is TGTGCCACCAGCAGTACGACCGGGACAGGGAGTTCCTACGAGCAGTACTTC. This translates into CATSSTTGTGSSYEQYF.

This clone has just one count. The CDR3 loop is CSASALGTGLNTEAFF. The CDR3 DNA reads as TGCAGCGCCTCCGCCTTGGGGACAGGGCTGAACACTGAAGCTTTCTTT. The chain combines TRBV29-1 with TRBJ1-1; TRBD1 matches at 9 bases. This CDR3 has 16 residues. Germline V lookup: CDR1 SQVTM, CDR2 ANQGSEA. V was pared by 7 bases and J by 0 bases, with 12 bases of the junction left unmatched.

The V gene is TRBV15, the J gene TRBJ1-1, with 12 bases that match TRBD1. The J segment lost 4 bases and the V segment lost 3 bases, leaving 15 bases of the junction unmatched. The germline V gene encodes CDR1 LNHNV and CDR2 YYDKDF (reference sequence). The CDR3 runs to 19 residues. The CDR3 sequence: CATSSRDRGQFYMGTEAFF. The CDR3 DNA is TGTGCCACCAGCAGCAGGGACAGGGGGCAGTTTTATATGGGCACTGAAGCTTTCTTT.

Details on this clone: Other nucleotide sequences from this sample produce the same CDR3. J is TRBJ2-7 and V is TRBV4-3; maybe TRBD1 (5 bases). Germline CDR1 LGHNA, CDR2 YSLEER. V dropped 0 bases and J dropped 2 bases, with 11 bases sitting between them. This CDR3 spans 15 amino acids. Written as DNA, the CDR3 is TGCGCCAGCAGCCAAGATAGGCAGGGCCCCTACGAGCAGTACTTC. Its translation is CASSQDRQGPYEQYF.

The chain is built from TRBV6-5 and TRBJ2-7, with TRBD1 as a possible D gene (6 bases). Trimming removed 3 bases from V and 0 bases from J, with 9 bases in between. Germline lookup yields CDR1 MNHEY and CDR2 SVGAGI. This CDR3 spans 14 amino acids. The CDR3 loop is CASSYTGISYEQYF. The CDR3 region has the DNA TGTGCCAGCAGTTATACAGGGATCTCCTACGAGCAGTACTTC.

This sequence joins TRBV5-4 and TRBJ2-3; 10 nucleotides line up with TRBD2. The germline gives CDR1 SGHNT, CDR2 YYREEE (reference sequence). CDR3 length: 19 residues. Unmatched junction bases numbered 18, after V lost 1 base and J lost 7 bases. The CDR3 is CASSLWGTSESLTENTQYF. CDR3 sequence (DNA): TGTGCCAGCAGCTTGTGGGGGACTAGCGAGAGCCTTACTGAAAATACGCAGTATTTT.

This clone was found once. Other DNA sequences within the sample encode an identical CDR3. The chain has TRBV30 and TRBJ1-5; no clear D. The V gene's germline CDR1 is GTSNPN and CDR2 SVGIG (reference sequence). The CDR3 runs to 13 residues. The germline V and J ends were trimmed by 2 bases and 4 bases, with 9 bases remaining between them. CDR3 protein: CAWSLESNQPQHF. Here the CDR3 DNA reads TGTGCCTGGAGTTTGGAGTCAAATCAGCCCCAGCATTTT.

V is TRBV9 and J is TRBJ2-1; no firm D call. The CDR3 sequence is 15 residues long. V lost 0 bases to trimming and J lost 6 bases, with 13 bases between them. Germline V gene data show CDR1 as SGDLS and CDR2 as YYNGEE. The CDR3 sequence is CASSVGARNGNEQFF. CDR3 sequence (DNA): TGTGCCAGCAGCGTAGGGGCTAGGAACGGCAATGAGCAGTTCTTC.

The chain joins TRBV27 to TRBJ2-2, with TRBD2 as a possible D gene (6 bases). V was shortened by 2 bases and J by 0 bases, with 16 bases between the two germline ends. The germline V gene encodes CDR1 MNHEY and CDR2 SMNVEV (reference sequence). This CDR3 has 18 amino acids. CDR3 DNA: TGTGCCAGCAGTTTAATCTCTTGGCGGGGCGCGAACACCGGGGAGCTGTTTTTT. Its protein product is CASSLISWRGANTGELFF.

The rearrangement links TRBV19 to TRBJ2-7; either TRBD1 or TRBD2 may fit D (5 bases each). The CDR3 covers 14 residues. From germline, CDR1 is LNHDA and CDR2 SQIVND (reference sequence). Trimming took off 2 bases at V and 4 bases at J, with 12 bases between the two ends. The DNA of the CDR3 is TGTGCCAGTAGTATATTCCAGGGAGCTTACGAGCAGTACTTC. Translated, it gives CASSIFQGAYEQYF.

This chain uses TRBV9 with TRBJ2-2, with D possibly TRBD2 on 6 matching bases. Trimming left V 2 bases short and J 7 bases short, with 18 bases between. Germline CDR1 SGDLS, CDR2 YYNGEE. The CDR3 has 16 residues. This CDR3 is CASSVDLGLALGELFF. CDR3 coding DNA: TGTGCCAGCAGCGTCGACCTCGGGCTAGCGCTCGGGGAGCTGTTTTTT.

The chain combines TRBV4-1 with TRBJ1-5, with a possible D match to TRBD1 (5 bases). The germline V and J ends were trimmed by 5 bases and 6 bases, with 20 bases remaining between them. This CDR3 is 16 amino acids long. Germline lookup yields CDR1 MGHRA and CDR2 YSYEKL. Written as DNA, the CDR3 is TGCGCCAGCAGCGGGAGGCAAGGACAAGCCCCTCAGCCCCAGCATTTT. Translation gives CASSGRQGQAPQPQHF.

The chain is built from TRBV2 and TRBJ2-5; TRBD1 aligns across 8 bases. Germline assignment: CDR1 SNHLY and CDR2 FYNNEI. The CDR3 has 14 residues. After removal of 6 bases from V and 1 base from J, the junction contained 4 bases not matched to a gene. DNA for the CDR3: TGTGCCAGCAGCCTAGGACAGGGCCAAGAGACCCAGTACTTC. It specifies CASSLGQGQETQYF.

The rearrangement uses TRBV19 and TRBJ1-1; the D is unclear. This CDR3 contains 12 residues. Between the trimmed V and J ends, which lost 9 bases and 2 bases, there was a span of 10 bases. The germline gives CDR1 LNHDA, CDR2 SQIVND (reference sequence). In DNA form, the CDR3 reads TGTGCCAGCCTCAGCCGAAACACTGAAGCTTTCTTT. Its protein product is CASLSRNTEAFF. The variable domain in full, completed from reference TRBV19 and TRBJ1-1, reads DGGITQSPKYLFRKEGQNVTLSCEQNLNHDAMYWYRQDPGQGLRLIYYSQIVNDFQKGDIAEGYSVSREKKESFPLTVTSAQKNPTAFYLCASLSRNTEAFFGQGTRLTVV.

The chain links TRBV28 to TRBJ2-1; possible D gene TRBD2, 6 bases. The V gene lost 6 bases and the J gene lost 16 bases, with 22 bases spanning the gap. Per germline, CDR1 MDHEN and CDR2 SYDVKM. This CDR3 comprises 13 residues. CDR3 amino acids: CASSFGTLQAGFF. CDR3 coding DNA: TGTGCCAGCAGCTTCGGGACCCTACAGGCGGGATTCTTC.

The CDR3 region has the DNA TGTGCCAGCAGGGGGACTAGCATCGACTACGAGCAGTACTTC. This sequence encodes CASRGTSIDYEQYF. The chain recombines TRBV5-4 with TRBJ2-7, with 9 bases that match TRBD2. Germline V gives CDR1 SGHNT, CDR2 YYREEE (reference sequence). The V segment lost 5 bases and the J segment 3 bases; nucleotides outside the gene matches: 6. The CDR3 totals 14 residues.

This clone has a single count. The DNA for the CDR3 is TGTGCCAGCAGTTTATACTCCGGGACAGCTTACGAGCAGTACTTC. It translates to CASSLYSGTAYEQYF. The chain recombines TRBV27 with TRBJ2-7; 7 positions agree with TRBD1. This CDR3 region has 15 residues. Per the germline V gene, CDR1 is MNHEY and CDR2 is SMNVEV (reference sequence). Trimming took 1 base from V and 4 from J; bases not matched to a gene: 7.

Here the CDR3 reads CASSPRRHGRGYTF. DNA of the CDR3: TGTGCCAGCTCACCTCGTCGACACGGCCGTGGCTACACCTTC. The chain carries TRBV18 and TRBJ1-2, with unresolved D. This CDR3 is 14 amino acids long. Germline CDR1 KGHSH, CDR2 LQKENI. The V and J ends lost 3 bases and 7 bases respectively, with 15 bases between them.

This rearrangement joins TRBV30 to TRBJ2-1, with 9 bases identical to TRBD1. With V trimmed by 4 bases and J by 6 bases, 7 bases remained unmatched. This CDR3 contains 14 residues. Per the germline V gene, CDR1 is GTSNPN and CDR2 is SVGIG (reference sequence). The CDR3 reads CAWTLQGALNEQFF. In DNA form, the CDR3 reads TGTGCCTGGACCCTACAGGGGGCCCTCAATGAGCAGTTCTTC.

The V gene is TRBV13, the J gene TRBJ2-7; 7 nucleotides line up with TRBD1. Trimming at V came to 6 bases and at J to 5 bases, leaving 7 bases not matched to a gene. The CDR3 length is 13 residues. Germline V gene data show CDR1 as PRHDT and CDR2 as FYEKMQ (reference sequence). CDR3 in amino acids: CASSLETGNEQYF. DNA for the CDR3: TGTGCCAGCAGTTTGGAGACAGGGAACGAGCAGTACTTC.